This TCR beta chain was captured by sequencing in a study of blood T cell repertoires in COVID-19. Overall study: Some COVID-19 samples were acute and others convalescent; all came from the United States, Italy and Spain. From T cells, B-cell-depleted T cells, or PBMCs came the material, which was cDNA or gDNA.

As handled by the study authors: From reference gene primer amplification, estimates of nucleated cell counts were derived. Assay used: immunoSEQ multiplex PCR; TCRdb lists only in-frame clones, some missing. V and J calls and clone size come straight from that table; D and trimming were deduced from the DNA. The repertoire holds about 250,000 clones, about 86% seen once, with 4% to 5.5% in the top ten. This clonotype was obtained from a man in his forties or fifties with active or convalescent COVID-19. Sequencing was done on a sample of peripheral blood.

In nucleotides, the CDR3 is TGCGCCAGCAGCGCGGAAGCTAGGGGGACCGGGGAGCTGTTTTTT. Its protein product is CASSAEARGTGELFF. The rearrangement uses TRBV5-1 and TRBJ2-2; a possible D gene is TRBD1 (6 bases). Germline V gives CDR1 SGHRS, CDR2 YFSETQ. Trimming took 4 bases from V and 5 from J, leaving 15 bases between them. This CDR3 has 15 residues.